The T cell receptor (beta chain) under discussion was sequenced for a study of blood T cell repertoires in COVID-19 (dated by TCRdb to about 2020). In terms of the full investigation: The collaborator samples originated in the United States, Italy and Spain and spanned the acute and convalescent phases of COVID-19. The material from the prospective study consisted of cDNA or gDNA derived from T cells, B-cell-depleted T cells, or PBMCs. The dataset comprised deeply sampled blood TCRbeta repertoires from subjects exposed to, actively infected with, or recovered from COVID-19. The repertoires were released in a freely available public database meant as a resource for research on the immune response to SARS-CoV-2. The samples were drawn from the first 160 participants of the ongoing ImmuneRACE study and from over 950 subjects provided by 6 global collaborators. A de-identified subject ID, COVID-19 status, age in years and sex were almost always included in the sample metadata. Where available, HLA class I and class II types were obtained from metadata supplied by the sample provider rather than from assay-based typing.

TCRbeta CDR3 regions were amplified from genomic DNA using the immunoSEQ Assay, a bias-controlled multiplex PCR. In the source study's methods: The number of nucleated cells in each sample was estimated from the amplification of reference gene primers within the assay. To quantify the absolute abundance of each unique TCRbeta CDR3 rearrangement, sequence reads were collapsed and filtered. Productive Simpson clonality was computed per sample as the square root of Simpson's diversity index over productive rearrangements. TCRdb stores this immuneACCESS table with in-frame sequences only. Part of the clones is absent; in the studies checked, under half of the shortfall reflects unresolved V genes, and no reason is known for the rest. V, J and clone size reflect that table, while D and trimming were determined from the DNA. This sample comprises about 50,000 clones, approximately 84% of them detected only once. Roughly 15% of the sample belongs to the ten largest clones.

The CDR3 starts with the cysteine, ends with the phenylalanine, and has 14 residues. Just CDR3 DNA is preserved here, 42 bases in frame from base 1. CDR1 and CDR2 were assigned from the germline V gene (reference sequence) as DFQATT and SNEGSKA. The germline V end is reduced by 3 bases and the J end by 13 bases; junction bases left unmatched: 10. Each collaborating institution followed its own protocols to collect whole blood in K2EDTA tubes. For TCRbeta analysis, collaborator samples were shipped as frozen whole blood, as isolated PBMCs, or as DNA extracted from either sample type. Worth noting for this clone: The target of this receptor is not known. No base qualities exist here, and no much larger clone lies one base off it.

What the research found in general, with its limitations: How much clinical and demographic metadata was included differed by source and by participant, and the metadata was provided uncurated.

Here the chain combines TRBV20-1 and TRBJ2-7; TRBD2 matches 15 bases in the middle. Specimen: peripheral blood. The sequence was obtained from a human donor with active COVID-19. The donor label of this sample is uncertain. The nucleotide sequence reads as follows: TGCAGTGCTAGTTCCGGACTAGCGGGGGGGCCTAACTACTTC. It is translated as CSASSGLAGGPNYF.